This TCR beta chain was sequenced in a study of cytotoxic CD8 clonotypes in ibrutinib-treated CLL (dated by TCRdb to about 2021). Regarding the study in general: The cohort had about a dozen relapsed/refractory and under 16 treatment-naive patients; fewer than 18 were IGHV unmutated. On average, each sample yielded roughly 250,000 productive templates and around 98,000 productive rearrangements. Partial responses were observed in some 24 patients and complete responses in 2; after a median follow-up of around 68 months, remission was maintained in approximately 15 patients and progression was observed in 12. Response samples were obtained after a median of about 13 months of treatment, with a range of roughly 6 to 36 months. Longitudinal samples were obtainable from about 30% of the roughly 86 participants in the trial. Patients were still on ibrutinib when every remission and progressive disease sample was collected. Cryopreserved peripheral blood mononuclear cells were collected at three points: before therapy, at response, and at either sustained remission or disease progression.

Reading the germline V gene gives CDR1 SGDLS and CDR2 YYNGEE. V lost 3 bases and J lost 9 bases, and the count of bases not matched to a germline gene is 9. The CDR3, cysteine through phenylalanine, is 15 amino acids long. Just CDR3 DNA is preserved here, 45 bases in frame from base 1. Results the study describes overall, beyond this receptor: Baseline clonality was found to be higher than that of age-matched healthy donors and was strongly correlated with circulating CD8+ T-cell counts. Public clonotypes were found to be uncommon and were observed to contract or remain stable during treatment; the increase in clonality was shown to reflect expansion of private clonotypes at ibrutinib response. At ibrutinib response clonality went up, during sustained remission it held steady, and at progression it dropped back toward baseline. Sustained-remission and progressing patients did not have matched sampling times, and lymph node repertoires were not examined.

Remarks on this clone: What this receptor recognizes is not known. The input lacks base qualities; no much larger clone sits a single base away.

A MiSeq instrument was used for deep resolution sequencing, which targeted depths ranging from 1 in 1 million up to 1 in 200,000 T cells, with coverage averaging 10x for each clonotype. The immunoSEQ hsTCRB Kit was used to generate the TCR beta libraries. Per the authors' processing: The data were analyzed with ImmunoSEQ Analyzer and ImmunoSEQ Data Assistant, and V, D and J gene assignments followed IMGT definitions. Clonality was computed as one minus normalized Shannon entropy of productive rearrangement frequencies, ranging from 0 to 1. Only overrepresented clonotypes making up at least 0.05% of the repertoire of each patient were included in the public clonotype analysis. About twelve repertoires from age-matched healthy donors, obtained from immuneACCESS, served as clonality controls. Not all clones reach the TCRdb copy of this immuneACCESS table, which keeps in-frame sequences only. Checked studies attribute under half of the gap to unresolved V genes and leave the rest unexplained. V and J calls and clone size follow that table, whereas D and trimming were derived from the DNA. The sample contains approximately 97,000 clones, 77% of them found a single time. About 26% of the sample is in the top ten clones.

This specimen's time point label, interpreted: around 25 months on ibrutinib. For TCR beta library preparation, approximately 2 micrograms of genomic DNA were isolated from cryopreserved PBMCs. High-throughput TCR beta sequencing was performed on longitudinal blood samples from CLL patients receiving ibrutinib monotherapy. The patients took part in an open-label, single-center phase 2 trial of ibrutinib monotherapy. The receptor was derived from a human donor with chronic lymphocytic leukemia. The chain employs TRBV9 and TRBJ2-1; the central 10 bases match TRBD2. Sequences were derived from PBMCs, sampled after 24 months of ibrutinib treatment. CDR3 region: CASSATSGSSVEQFF. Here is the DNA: TGTGCCAGCAGCGCGACTAGCGGGTCGAGCGTTGAGCAGTTCTTC. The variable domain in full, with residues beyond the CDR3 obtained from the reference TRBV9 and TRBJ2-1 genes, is DSGVTQTPKHLITATGQRVTLRCSPRSGDLSVYWYQQSLDQGLQFLIQYYNGEERAKGNILERFSAQQFPDLHSELNLSSLELGDSALYFCASSATSGSSVEQFFGPGTRLTVL.